These 13 T cell receptor beta chains share one sample of origin, sequenced in a study of cytomegalovirus exposure and HLA in healthy donors. The PCR had 60 Vbeta and 13 Jbeta primers. Produced via immunoSEQ multiplex PCR; TCRdb's table is partial and in-frame only. The sample carries approximately 220,000 clones, 75% to 80% recorded once. What was sequenced was PBMCs. These receptors originate from a man aged 18 to 29 in good health and CMV-seronegative.

This clone was seen just once. Mismatch with germline at one junction end may stem from a read error. The chain uses TRBV27 and TRBJ2-7; a weak D match, TRBD2 (5 bases). The CDR3 sequence is 14 residues long. CDR1 is MNHEY and CDR2 is SMNVEV in the germline V gene (reference sequence). CDR3 nucleotides: TGTGCCAGCAGTCCCACGGTGAGGGCGTACGGGCAGTACTTC. Encoded protein: CASSPTVRAYGQYF.

The chain couples TRBV7-9 to TRBJ1-1, with TRBD1 identical over 7 bases. This CDR3 comprises 15 residues. The V gene end was trimmed by 6 bases and the J gene end by 1 base; junction bases not matched to a gene: 8. In germline, CDR1 is SEHNR, CDR2 FQNEAQ (reference sequence). The CDR3 region is CASRLKGTANTEAFF. The CDR3 DNA reads as TGTGCCAGCAGGTTGAAGGGGACAGCGAACACTGAAGCTTTCTTT.

The V call is TRBV4-3, the J call TRBJ2-1; a weak D match, TRBD2 (6 bases). Trimming removed 0 bases from V and 3 bases from J, with 9 bases in between. The CDR3 is 15 residues long. Germline V gene lookup returns CDR1 LGHNA and CDR2 YSLEER. CDR3 coding DNA: TGCGCCAGCAGCCAAGAGGGCGGGATCTACAATGAGCAGTTCTTC. It codes for CASSQEGGIYNEQFF.

The gene calls are TRBV19 and TRBJ2-1; 14 nucleotides match TRBD2. Trimming cost V 9 bases and J 6 bases; bases outside gene matches: 4. CDR1 and CDR2 (germline): LNHDA, SQIVND (reference sequence). The CDR3 spans 14 residues. CDR3 DNA: TGTGCCAGCGGACTAGCGGGGGGCGGCAATGAGCAGTTCTTC. Protein product: CASGLAGGGNEQFF.

The rearrangement uses TRBV5-1 and TRBJ1-1; D might be TRBD1 (5 bases). V shed 0 bases and J shed 1 base, with 16 bases lying between them. Per germline, CDR1 SGHRS and CDR2 YFSETQ. This CDR3 comprises 17 residues. CDR3 loop: CASSLGGLQIPNTEAFF. The DNA for the CDR3 is TGCGCCAGCAGCTTGGGGGGCCTACAGATACCGAACACTGAAGCTTTCTTT. Full variable domain (rest looked up from reference TRBV5-1 and TRBJ1-1): KAGVTQTPRYLIKTRGQQVTLSCSPISGHRSVSWYQQTPGQGLQFLFEYFSETQRNKGNFPGRFSGRQFSNSRSEMNVSTLELGDSALYLCASSLGGLQIPNTEAFFGQGTRLTVV.

The chain combines TRBV7-9 with TRBJ2-6; TRBD1 matches 8 bases. Germline V gene data show CDR1 as SEHNR and CDR2 as FQNEAQ (reference sequence). This CDR3 is 18 amino acids long. Trimming cost V 5 bases and J 2 bases; bases outside gene matches: 11. The CDR3 nucleotides read TGTGCCAGCAGCCCCACTCATTTCAGGGGGCCTGGGGCCAACGTCCTGACTTTC. This gives the protein CASSPTHFRGPGANVLTF.

The genes are TRBV6-4 and TRBJ1-4; 7 bases map to TRBD1. Losses at the gene ends were 6 bases for V and 8 bases for J; bases not matched to a gene: 6. In germline, CDR1 is MRHNA, CDR2 SNTAGT. This CDR3 spans 13 amino acids. The CDR3 loop reads CASSKGAREKLFF. In DNA form, the CDR3 reads TGTGCCAGCAGCAAGGGGGCACGAGAAAAACTGTTTTTT.

The V and J genes are TRBV9 and TRBJ1-1; tentatively, D is TRBD1 (6 bases). Trimming left V 3 bases short and J 5 bases short, with 11 bases between. CDR3 size: 13 residues. The V gene's germline CDR1 is SGDLS and CDR2 YYNGEE. Written as DNA, the CDR3 is TGTGCCAGCAGCGAAGGGGGGGGTACTGAAGCTTTCTTT. Encoded protein: CASSEGGGTEAFF.

The V gene is TRBV6-5, the J gene TRBJ1-2; the match to TRBD1 covers 9 bases. Per the germline V gene, CDR1 is MNHEY and CDR2 is SVGAGI. Trimming at V came to 6 bases and at J to 1 base, leaving 6 bases not matched to a gene. CDR3 length equals 15 residues. CDR3 amino acids: CASSLGTGNNYGYTF. The CDR3 DNA follows: TGTGCCAGCAGCCTCGGGACAGGGAATAACTATGGCTACACCTTC.

On this clone itself: Germline and junction disagree at one end, which may indicate a read error. The chain couples TRBV7-7 to TRBJ2-2; 10 bases are a match to TRBD1. The germline gives CDR1 SSHAT, CDR2 FNYEAQ (reference sequence). The CDR3 extends over 18 amino acids. CDR3 bases: TGTGCTAGCACCTCCACTCTAACCGGGACAGGGGACACCGGGGAGCTGTTTTTT. Protein: CASTSTLTGTGDTGELFF.

The gene calls are TRBV4-3 and TRBJ1-1; a weak D match, TRBD1 (5 bases). Trimming pared 4 bases from V and 1 base from J, leaving 16 bases between. The CDR3 contains 16 residues. CDR1 is LGHNA, CDR2 YSLEER, per germline. The DNA for the CDR3 is TGCGCCAGCAGCCCTCGGACGGCCACAGGGAACACTGAAGCTTTCTTT. Protein: CASSPRTATGNTEAFF.

V gene TRBV10-3 combines with J gene TRBJ2-3; 15 nucleotides match TRBD2. Germline-derived CDR1 and CDR2 are ENHRY and SYGVKD. V lost 5 bases, J lost 2 bases, and 11 bases stayed unmatched. The CDR3 spans 19 residues. CDR3 sequence reads: CAISSWTSGRAGNTDTQYF. The CDR3 DNA is TGTGCCATCAGTTCCTGGACTAGCGGGAGGGCTGGGAACACAGATACGCAGTATTTT.

This clone was seen only a few times. The J gene is TRBJ1-2, the V gene TRBV28, with D uncertain. Deletions cut 3 bases from V and 5 bases from J, with 13 bases between. CDR3 length equals 14 residues. CDR1 is MDHEN, CDR2 SYDVKM, per germline. The CDR3 DNA follows: TGTGCCAGCAGTTTCGTTGGAACGGGGTATGGCTACACCTTC. Encoded protein: CASSFVGTGYGYTF.